Reported below is one T cell receptor (beta chain). Its cognate antigen is unknown. The CDR3 runs 14 residues. Trimming cost V 0 bases and J 4 bases, with 8 bases left between them. CDR1 LNHDA and CDR2 SQIVND come from the germline V gene (reference sequence). The data belong to a study of cytomegalovirus exposure and HLA in healthy donors. Broader study findings: V- and J-gene trimming of TCR beta was linked (in a later analysis) to a missense DCLRE1C variant. Some public TCRs appeared in many individuals, while most sequences were rare. When a later analysis compared HLA-associated TCR beta chains with equally common others, the HLA-associated chains turned out to be more clonally expanded and to have lower generation probabilities. When the data were analyzed later, several of the most significant clusters appeared to be linked to common viral pathogens.

PCR was performed using 60 Vbeta and 13 Jbeta primers. The repertoire was sequenced with immunoSEQ multiplex PCR; TCRdb's copy has only in-frame clones and lacks some. The specimen's table records about 78,000 clones. The chain carries TRBV19 and TRBJ2-3; TRBD2 might be the D (6 bases). Sequencing input: PBMCs. This TCR was sampled from a female donor in good health and CMV-seropositive. The CDR3 nucleotides are TGTGCCAGTAGTATAGAACTAGCCGCAGATACGCAGTATTTT. This translates into CASSIELAADTQYF.